This T cell receptor beta chain was documented in a study of liver allograft versus peripheral blood T cells. Study at large: Transplanted-liver T cell receptor repertoires were compared with recipients' peripheral blood repertoires.

Via MiXCR, TCRdb re-called the reads, giving one row per CDR3 protein. The data hold 9,300 or so distinct CDR3 sequences, with approximately 15% observed a single time. This clonotype is judged medium-sized. Antigen unknown. The study, taken as a whole, reports: Liver allograft repertoires of T cell receptors reportedly diverged from peripheral blood repertoires.

The TCR originated in a human patient who had a liver transplant. A share of the T cells may be of graft donor origin.

In DNA form, the CDR3 reads TGTGCCAGCACCCCCTCTGGGCCATCCGAGCAGTACTTC. Translating gives CASTPSGPSEQYF. The chain couples TRBV6-5 to TRBJ2-7; D is ambiguous. The CDR3 is made up of 13 amino acids. CDR1 and CDR2 from the germline V gene are MNHEY and SVGAGI. Deletions cut 7 bases from V and 6 bases from J, with 16 bases between.